Presented here are 21 T cell receptor beta chains from one specimen sequenced in a study of blood T cells in healthy people across ages. Alongside a J-beta primer mix, a sample-barcoded 5' primer served in a second PCR lasting 7 to 11 cycles. TCRdb ran MiXCR on the 5' RACE reads and lists one entry per CDR3 protein. The repertoire holds hundreds of thousands of distinct CDR3 sequences, with around 31% as singletons. Sequencing was performed on blood. These receptors all stem from an elderly woman in good health.

This clonotype was counted many times. This chain links TRBV7-3 with TRBJ2-1, with 10 positions matching TRBD2. Germline CDR1 reads SGHTA; CDR2 reads FQGTGA. V lost 5 bases to trimming and J lost 4 bases; unmatched junction nucleotides: 5. The CDR3 sequence is 15 residues long. CDR3 region: CASSRAGGSYNEQFF. CDR3 nucleotides: TGTGCCAGCAGCCGAGCGGGGGGGTCATACAATGAGCAGTTCTTC. The complete variable domain, with remaining parts taken from reference TRBV7-3 and TRBJ2-1, reads GAGVSQTPSNKVTEKGKYVELRCDPISGHTALYWYRQSLGQGPEFLIYFQGTGAADDSGLPNDRFFAVRPEGSVSTLKIQRTERGDSAVYLCASSRAGGSYNEQFFGPGTRLTVL.

This clonotype appeared many times. A much larger clone is a single base away; this may be a read error. CDR3 loop: CASSQDPSGAFGEQYF. CDR3 in DNA: TGTGCCAGCAGCCAAGATCCTAGCGGGGCCTTTGGGGAGCAGTACTTC. The gene calls are TRBV3-1 and TRBJ2-5, with 9 bases aligning to TRBD2. The CDR3 length is 16 residues. Germline lookup yields CDR1 LGHDT and CDR2 YNNKEL (reference sequence). The V segment lost 0 bases and the J segment 11 bases; nucleotides outside the gene matches: 13.

This clonotype was seen many times. The chain is built from TRBV12-3 or TRBV12-4 and TRBJ1-2; the D gene is possibly TRBD1 (6 bases). CDR3 length: 12 amino acids. V was shortened by 7 bases and J by 7 bases, with 13 bases between the two germline ends. The CDR3 is CASNLGGGGYTF. CDR3 coding DNA: TGTGCCAGCAATCTAGGGGGAGGTGGCTACACCTTC.

This clonotype has only one observation. An end of the junction differs from the germline gene, which may be a read error. CDR3: CAGSLGGGAQPQHF. CDR3 nucleotide sequence: TGTGCCGGCAGTTTAGGCGGGGGGGCTCAGCCCCAGCATTTT. The J gene is TRBJ1-5, the V gene TRBV28, with a tentative D call TRBD1 (6 bases). From germline, CDR1 is MDHEN and CDR2 SYDVKM. There are 14 residues in the CDR3.

With regard to this clonotype: This may be a read error, as it is one base from a much larger clone. This chain connects TRBV20-1 to TRBJ2-7; D ambiguous. This CDR3 contains 12 residues. The ends were cut back, 4 bases at V and 3 bases at J, with 10 bases in the middle. Germline V gene data show CDR1 as DFQATT and CDR2 as SNEGSKA (reference sequence). CDR3 in DNA: TGCAGTGCTATGGGGAATAGCTACGAGCAGTACTTC. It is translated as CSAMGNSYEQYF.

This clonotype occurred many times. The chain combines TRBV27 with TRBJ2-3; perhaps TRBD1 as D (5 bases). CDR3 length: 15 residues. V was cut by 2 bases and J by 1 base, with 10 bases left in between. The germline gives CDR1 MNHEY, CDR2 SMNVEV (reference sequence). CDR3 in DNA: TGTGCCAGCAGTTTAAAAGGGGCGGGCACAGATACGCAGTATTTT. This sequence encodes CASSLKGAGTDTQYF.

V and J are TRBV30 and TRBJ1-5; the match to TRBD1 covers 7 bases. CDR3 length: 13 residues. Per the germline V gene, CDR1 is GTSNPN and CDR2 is SVGIG (reference sequence). CDR3 DNA: TGTGCAGGAGCAGGGGGGGTCGATCAGCCCCAGCATTTT. This codes for CAGAGGVDQPQHF.

CDR3 amino acids: CASSQGWQATDTQYF. CDR3 nucleotide sequence: TGTGCCAGCAGCCAAGGCTGGCAGGCCACAGATACGCAGTATTTT. This rearrangement joins TRBV11-2 to TRBJ2-3; no clear D. Between the trimmed V and J ends, which lost 5 bases and 2 bases, there was a span of 14 bases. CDR1 SGHAT and CDR2 FQNNGV come from the germline V gene. This CDR3 is 15 amino acids long. The full variable domain, rest sourced from reference TRBV11-2 and TRBJ2-3, is EAGVAQSPRYKIIEKRQSVAFWCNPISGHATLYWYQQILGQGPKLLIQFQNNGVVDDSQLPKDRFSAERLKGVDSTLKIQPAKLEDSAVYLCASSQGWQATDTQYFGPGTRLTVL.

The chain joins TRBV6-2 or TRBV6-3 to TRBJ1-3, with D unclear. V was shortened by 2 bases and J by 0 bases, with 8 bases between the two germline ends. The germline V gene has CDR1 MNHEY and CDR2 SVGEGT. The CDR3 is 15 amino acids. The CDR3 reads CASSYPGNSGNTIYF. The CDR3 DNA sequence: TGTGCCAGCAGTTACCCGGGCAACTCTGGAAACACCATATATTTT.

This clonotype was counted ten times or more. CDR3 bases: TGTGCCATCCGACAGGGTAGCGATTACGGCCAAGAGACCCAGTACTTC. Its translation is CAIRQGSDYGQETQYF. The rearrangement links TRBV10-3 to TRBJ2-5, with 7 bases fitting TRBD1. V shed 8 bases, J shed 1 base, and the junction held 13 bases outside the gene matches. The CDR3 extends over 16 amino acids. In germline, CDR1 is ENHRY, CDR2 SYGVKD.

Concerning this clonotype itself: A much larger clone differs by one base, so this may be a read error. The chain is built from TRBV6-2 or TRBV6-3 and TRBJ2-1, with 8 bases fitting TRBD1. Per germline, CDR1 MNHEY and CDR2 SVGEGT. The CDR3 totals 15 residues. V was clipped by 3 bases and J by 6 bases; unmatched bases: 7. CDR3 protein: CASSYLGRGRNEQFF. The CDR3 DNA reads as TGTGCCAGCAGTTATTTGGGCAGGGGGCGCAATGAGCAGTTCTTC.

The chain uses TRBV7-2 and TRBJ1-1; D ambiguous. The germline gives CDR1 SGHTA, CDR2 FQGNSA. This CDR3 spans 11 amino acids. Trimming shortened V by 5 bases and J by 6 bases, and 7 bases separated the two germline ends. The CDR3 sequence is CASSQLPEAFF. CDR3 bases: TGTGCCAGCAGCCAATTACCTGAAGCTTTCTTT.

Of note for this clonotype: A clone one base away is much larger, so this may be a read error. The chain has TRBV20-1 and TRBJ2-5; 9 nucleotides line up with TRBD2. TRBJ2-7 explains the end of the DNA better; the J call may be wrong. This CDR3 comprises 15 residues. Looked up from germline, CDR1 is DFQATT and CDR2 is SNEGSKA (reference sequence). The CDR3 loop reads CSAVSRSGGFDEQYF. The CDR3 DNA is TGCAGTGCCGTTTCTCGGAGCGGGGGGTTTGACGAGCAGTACTTC.

This clonotype was seen repeatedly, ten times or more. The chain recombines TRBV15 with TRBJ2-3; 9 bases map to TRBD1. V was clipped by 3 bases and J by 6 bases; unmatched bases: 13. Looked up from germline, CDR1 is LNHNV and CDR2 is YYDKDF (reference sequence). This CDR3 comprises 17 residues. The CDR3 loop reads CATSRSRQGGSMDTQYF. The CDR3 coding sequence is TGTGCCACCAGCAGGTCTAGACAGGGGGGATCGATGGATACGCAGTATTTT.

This chain uses TRBV6-2 or TRBV6-3 with TRBJ1-5, with D possibly matching TRBD1 (5 bases). The V and J ends lost 0 bases and 5 bases respectively, with 17 bases between them. The CDR3 is 17 amino acids. The germline CDR1 and CDR2 sequences are MNHEY and SVGEGT. The CDR3, as DNA: TGTGCCAGCAGTTACTCTCATCGGCGGCAGGGCGATCAGCCCCAGCATTTT. Translating gives CASSYSHRRQGDQPQHF.

As to this clonotype: It may be a read error: a sequence one base away is much more abundant. This chain connects TRBV14 to TRBJ2-5, with D perhaps TRBD1 (6 bases). The CDR3 contains 15 residues. V was trimmed by 1 base and J by 11 bases, leaving 20 bases between them. The V gene's germline CDR1 is SGHDN and CDR2 FVKESK. The CDR3 bases are TGTGCCAGCAGCCAAGTATACAGGGCGTACAATGAGCAGTACTTC. Encoded protein: CASSQVYRAYNEQYF.

Note on this clonotype: This may stem from a read error, because a much larger clone lies one nucleotide away. The chain carries TRBV7-9 and TRBJ1-4; D is undetermined. The CDR3 has 14 residues. Germline V lookup: CDR1 SEHNR, CDR2 FQNEAQ (reference sequence). Here the CDR3 DNA reads TGTGTCAGCAGCTTGACTGCGGCTAATGAAAAACTGTTTTTT. Protein product: CVSSLTAANEKLFF.

This clonotype came up many times. The chain recombines TRBV24-1 with TRBJ2-1; 9 nucleotides agree with TRBD1. Trimming at V came to 4 bases and at J to 5 bases, leaving 8 bases not matched to a gene. CDR3 size: 16 residues. CDR1 is KGHDR, CDR2 SFDVKD, per germline. CDR3 in amino acids: CATSDPGTGRNNEQFF. The CDR3 DNA reads TGTGCCACCAGTGACCCCGGGACAGGGAGGAACAATGAGCAGTTCTTC.

This clonotype was found many times. The chain is built from TRBV27 and TRBJ2-5; weak D call: TRBD1 (6 bases). This CDR3 is built from 15 residues. CDR1 is MNHEY, CDR2 SMNVEV, per germline (reference sequence). With 5 bases removed from V and 5 bases from J, the gap between germline ends came to 18 bases. CDR3 loop: CASSAGDWGLETQYF. CDR3 DNA: TGTGCCAGCAGTGCCGGGGATTGGGGGCTGGAGACCCAGTACTTC.

Notes on this clonotype: This may be a read error: a much more frequent sequence differs by one nucleotide. The chain has TRBV6-2 or TRBV6-3 and TRBJ2-7, with D perhaps matching TRBD1 (5 bases). CDR1 is MNHEY and CDR2 is SVGEGT in the germline V gene. This CDR3 is 14 amino acids long. Between the trimmed V and J ends, which lost 6 bases and 3 bases, there was a span of 15 bases. The CDR3 DNA sequence: TGTGCCAGCAGCCAACCGGCAGGGAACTACGAGCAGTACTTC. Encoded protein: CASSQPAGNYEQYF.

This clonotype was observed at least ten times. The genes are TRBV3-1 and TRBJ2-1, with 8 bases identical to TRBD2. The V gene end was trimmed by 1 base and the J gene end by 3 bases; junction bases not matched to a gene: 2. CDR3 length equals 15 residues. The germline gives CDR1 LGHDT, CDR2 YNNKEL (reference sequence). The CDR3 DNA sequence: TGTGCCAGCAGCCAAGGGCGGGGGGTCTACAATGAGCAGTTCTTC. Translation gives CASSQGRGVYNEQFF.